The clone carrying this TCR beta chain appeared many times. Its target is not known. Reverse transcription used 450 to 550 ng RNA and constant-region primers for alpha and beta. Using multiplexing indices, alpha and beta chain libraries were generated apart by chain-specific third strand synthesis. TCRdb re-analysed the 5' RACE reads in MiXCR, keeping a single row per CDR3 protein. The profile covers several thousand distinct CDR3 sequences, with 11% appearing a single time and roughly 30% taken by the ten largest. Per germline, CDR1 LNHDA and CDR2 SQIVND (reference sequence). This CDR3 has 15 residues. The V end lost 3 bases, the J end lost 7 bases, and 15 bases lay between the germline ends. This record belongs to a study of HIV-infected patients and healthy controls. Overall study results and limits: The seeming recovery of the Gini index after therapy in HIV-infected patients vanished in size-matched data. Healthy control repertoires had roughly threefold more distinct CDR3s than untreated HIV+ repertoires, and higher Shannon diversity. Compared with healthy controls, HIV-infected patients showed less CDR3 sharing between individuals.

All unsorted peripheral T cells were captured because whole blood was used without fractionation. People with immunomodulatory therapy, recent vaccination or treatment interruptions were not enrolled. V gene TRBV19 combines with J gene TRBJ2-2, with D possibly TRBD2 on 6 matching bases. The sequence derives from an adult with HIV infection. Specimen: blood, collected before antiretroviral therapy. CDR3 in DNA: TGTGCCAGTAGTATTGAGGGCGGGAACGGCGGGGAGCTGTTTTTT. Its translation is CASSIEGGNGGELFF. Looking up the rest from reference TRBV19 and TRBJ2-2 gives the full variable domain: DGGITQSPKYLFRKEGQNVTLSCEQNLNHDAMYWYRQDPGQGLRLIYYSQIVNDFQKGDIAEGYSVSREKKESFPLTVTSAQKNPTAFYLCASSIEGGNGGELFFGEGSRLTVL.